Below, 13 T cell receptor beta chains from the same sample are listed, as sequenced in a study of beta chain features in type 1 diabetes listed by TCRdb under 2018. The method was the immunoSEQ multiplex PCR assay. The entire amount of isolated RNA was reverse transcribed using the High Capacity cDNA Reverse Transcription Kit, so the sequenced TCRB transcripts were expressed ones. In TCRdb, the immuneACCESS table is reduced to in-frame sequences with V and J assigned. These tables do not hold every clone; where another copy was compared, an unresolved V gene accounts for under half, and the others remain unexplained. The sample data list a few hundred thousand clones, and approximately 12% of these were observed just once. Jointly, the top ten make up approximately 0.011% of the sample. The full study reports these points: A moderate but significant shortening of TCRB CDR3 length was observed in type 1 diabetes patients in all four CD4+ subsets.

The antigens these receptors bind are not known. The sample comprised naive CD4+ T cells from blood. According to the study, the label for this sample's cell subset or site signals: true naive CD4+ T cells. The receptors come from a woman aged 18-29 years with type 1 diabetes.

The CDR3 is CASRQSGNYNEQFF. The CDR3 nucleotides read TGTGCCAGCCGTCAAAGCGGGAACTACAATGAGCAGTTCTTC. The rearrangement uses TRBV28 and TRBJ2-1; 7 bases fit TRBD2. The CDR3 is 14 residues long. Germline CDR1 MDHEN, CDR2 SYDVKM. V shed 8 bases and J 3 bases; nucleotides not matched to a gene: 7. Drawing the rest from reference TRBV28 and TRBJ2-1, the complete variable domain is DVKVTQSSRYLVKRTGEKVFLECVQDMDHENMFWYRQDPGLGLRLIYFSYDVKMKEKGDIPEGYSVSREKKERFSLILESASTNQTSMYLCASRQSGNYNEQFFGPGTRLTVL.

This clone was recorded a few times. The V call is TRBV5-1, the J call TRBJ2-7, with D uncertain. V gave up 3 bases and J gave up 4 bases, with 8 bases separating them. Germline V gene data show CDR1 as SGHRS and CDR2 as YFSETQ. The CDR3 is made up of 12 amino acids. DNA of the CDR3: TGCGCCAGCAGCTCCTCCGGTTACGAGCAGTACTTC. This encodes CASSSSGYEQYF.

This clone has a handful of counts. The V and J genes are TRBV9 and TRBJ1-3, with D maybe TRBD1 (5 bases). V was cut by 3 bases and J by 0 bases, with 10 bases left in between. There are 15 residues in the CDR3. Looked up from germline, CDR1 is SGDLS and CDR2 is YYNGEE. The CDR3 is CASSADTYSGNTIYF. The DNA of the CDR3 is TGTGCCAGCAGCGCGGACACTTACTCTGGAAACACCATATATTTT.

This clone was seen a handful of times. This chain links TRBV9 with TRBJ1-1; D not certain. Germline loops: CDR1 SGDLS, CDR2 YYNGEE. CDR3 length equals 15 residues. The V end lost 0 bases, the J end lost 1 base, and 10 bases lay between the germline ends. This CDR3 reads CASSVEPRGNTEAFF. The CDR3 DNA reads TGTGCCAGCAGCGTAGAGCCTCGGGGGAACACTGAAGCTTTCTTT.

This clone was counted only a few times. The CDR3 protein is CASSSPNTIYF. The CDR3 nucleotides read TGTGCCAGCAGTTCCCCGAACACCATATATTTT. This chain joins TRBV6-6 and TRBJ1-3; D is unresolved. CDR3 size: 11 residues. Germline V lookup: CDR1 MNHNY, CDR2 SVGAGI (reference sequence). Trimming pared 4 bases from V and 7 bases from J, leaving 5 bases between.

In this sample, this clone turned up a few times. The chain couples TRBV18 to TRBJ2-1, with TRBD1 as a possible D gene (7 bases). The germline gives CDR1 KGHSH, CDR2 LQKENI. V lost 5 bases and J lost 2, with 19 bases in between. CDR3 length: 17 amino acids. The CDR3 DNA reads as TGTGCCAGCTCAGCACAGCAATCAGGGGGGACCTACAATGAGCAGTTCTTC. Its translation: CASSAQQSGGTYNEQFF.

J is TRBJ2-5 and V is TRBV5-1; tentative D call: TRBD2 (5 bases). The germline V gene has CDR1 SGHRS and CDR2 YFSETQ. CDR3 length: 13 residues. Trimming stripped 4 bases from V and 6 bases from J, with 13 bases between. This CDR3 is CASSPNLGKTQYF. In DNA form, the CDR3 reads TGCGCCAGCAGCCCAAATCTCGGGAAGACCCAGTACTTC.

The chain links TRBV19 to TRBJ2-1; 8 bases match TRBD2. This CDR3 comprises 16 residues. J was trimmed by 5 bases and V by 6 bases; bases with no gene match: 12. The V gene's germline CDR1 is LNHDA and CDR2 SQIVND (reference sequence). The CDR3 DNA follows: TGTGCCAGTAGCCGCAGGGGTAGCGGGGATCACAATGAGCAGTTCTTC. Its protein product is CASSRRGSGDHNEQFF.

This clone was seen a few times. The genes are TRBV28 and TRBJ1-2; a weak D match, TRBD1 (6 bases). The CDR3 is 11 amino acids. The V and J ends lost 6 bases and 7 bases respectively, with 9 bases between them. The germline CDR1 and CDR2 sequences are MDHEN and SYDVKM. CDR3 protein: CASRSRGGYTF. The CDR3 DNA sequence: TGTGCCAGCAGGAGCAGGGGTGGCTACACCTTC.

The chain carries TRBV7-9 and TRBJ2-3; D possibly corresponds to TRBD2 (5 bases). CDR1 and CDR2 (germline): SEHNR, FQNEAQ (reference sequence). Trimming left V 3 bases short and J 1 base short, with 11 bases between. The CDR3 has 15 residues. In DNA, the CDR3 is TGTGCCAGCAGCTTCCGGGGTACCCGCACAGATACGCAGTATTTT. It codes for CASSFRGTRTDTQYF.

This clone was seen a few times. V and J are TRBV25-1 and TRBJ1-5; D is possibly TRBD1 (5 bases). The germline V and J ends were trimmed by 3 bases and 9 bases, with 9 bases remaining between them. The germline V gene encodes CDR1 MGHDK and CDR2 SYGVNS. This CDR3 has 12 residues. CDR3 residues: CASSEGLWPQHF. The CDR3 DNA sequence: TGTGCCAGCAGTGAGGGGCTGTGGCCCCAGCATTTT. The variable domain in full, completed from reference TRBV25-1 and TRBJ1-5, reads EADIYQTPRYLVIGTGKKITLECSQTMGHDKMYWYQQDPGMELHLIHYSYGVNSTEKGDLSSESTVSRIRTEHFPLTLESARPSHTSQYLCASSEGLWPQHFGDGTRLSIL.

This clone turned up a few times. V is TRBV15 and J is TRBJ1-6; TRBD1 is a possible D gene (6 bases). The V gene's germline CDR1 is LNHNV and CDR2 YYDKDF (reference sequence). Trimming cost V 1 base and J 10 bases, with 14 bases left between them. This CDR3 region has 15 residues. The CDR3 region has the DNA TGTGCCACCAGCAGAGTCGGCGGGGGGGGCTCACCCCTCCACTTT. Translated, it gives CATSRVGGGGSPLHF. The entire variable domain, with the rest obtained from reference TRBV15 and TRBJ1-6, is as follows: DAMVIQNPRYQVTQFGKPVTLSCSQTLNHNVMYWYQQKSSQAPKLLFHYYDKDFNNEADTPDNFQSRRPNTSFCFLDIRSPGLGDTAMYLCATSRVGGGGSPLHFGNGTRLTVT.

This clone has only a few counts. The chain recombines TRBV27 with TRBJ1-1; 9 bases agree with TRBD1. This CDR3 spans 15 amino acids. V trimming: 5 bases; J trimming: 1 base; junction bases outside the gene matches: 5. Per germline, CDR1 MNHEY and CDR2 SMNVEV (reference sequence). The CDR3 protein is CASSLGDRENTEAFF. In nucleotides, the CDR3 is TGTGCCAGCAGTCTGGGGGACAGGGAGAACACTGAAGCTTTCTTT.